The 8 T cell receptor beta chains below were found in one sample sequenced in a study of CD8 T cells in Susac syndrome (dated by TCRdb to about 2019). The library was built by means of the immunoSEQ multiplex PCR assay. RNA was extracted with the RNeasy kit and about 0.45 to 1 ug was reverse transcribed using random hexamers. TCRdb handled the public reads itself, with Q25 trimming in fastp and clone calling in MiXCR, and kept productive beta chains. Rows with one shared CDR3 protein collapse into an entry with the most common genes and DNA. The sample table contains hundreds of thousands of distinct CDR3 sequences; only one count was recorded for approximately 94% of them. 0.15% to 0.2% of the sample is taken by the ten largest. The sequenced sample consisted of CD4+ T cells from PBMCs. The source is a human donor with Susac syndrome.

The rearrangement uses TRBV5-4 and TRBJ1-6; 7 bases match TRBD1. This CDR3 comprises 14 residues. The trim removed 1 base at V and 7 bases at J, leaving 2 bases unmatched. The germline gives CDR1 SGHNT, CDR2 YYREEE (reference sequence). CDR3 protein: CASSLQGVNSPLHF. CDR3 in DNA: TGTGCCAGCAGCTTGCAGGGGGTCAATTCACCCCTCCACTTT.

Only a few counts were recorded for this clonotype. This chain connects TRBV3-1 to TRBJ1-1; 11 bases match TRBD1. Trimming took 4 bases from V and 5 from J; bases not matched to a gene: 3. Germline CDR1 reads LGHDT; CDR2 reads YNNKEL (reference sequence). The CDR3 loop spans 14 amino acids. The CDR3 is CASSLGQGATEAFF. The CDR3 region has the DNA TGTGCCAGCAGCCTCGGACAGGGGGCGACTGAAGCTTTCTTT.

The chain has TRBV11-3 and TRBJ1-1, with a weak D call TRBD1 (5 bases). This CDR3 region has 13 residues. Germline CDR1 reads SGHNT; CDR2 reads YENEEA. V gave up 5 bases and J gave up 5 bases, with 12 bases separating them. CDR3 sequence: CASSGTLGTEAFF. CDR3 nucleotide sequence: TGTGCCAGCAGCGGGACCTTGGGAACTGAAGCTTTCTTT.

The chain employs TRBV3-1 and TRBJ1-1; D unclear. This CDR3 region has 13 residues. V was pared by 0 bases and J by 3 bases, with 5 bases between. The germline gives CDR1 LGHDT, CDR2 YNNKEL (reference sequence). The CDR3 DNA reads as TGTGCCAGCAGCCAAGATAAGGACACTGAAGCTTTCTTT. Protein: CASSQDKDTEAFF.

The chain uses TRBV28 and TRBJ2-2; D gene uncertain. The V end was cut by 4 bases, the J end by 3 bases, with 18 bases between. Germline V gives CDR1 MDHEN, CDR2 SYDVKM. The CDR3 runs to 17 residues. CDR3 in amino acids: CASSSHHPSTDTGELFF. The CDR3 bases are TGTGCCAGCAGTTCCCATCATCCCTCCACGGACACCGGGGAGCTGTTTTTT.

The chain has TRBV5-1 and TRBJ1-5; 9 bases fit TRBD1. Trimming took 0 bases from V and 3 from J; bases not matched to a gene: 4. Germline assignment: CDR1 SGHRS and CDR2 YFSETQ. The CDR3 totals 16 residues. The CDR3 nucleotides read TGCGCCAGCAGCTTGGATGGGACAGGGTTCAATCAGCCCCAGCATTTT. Protein sequence: CASSLDGTGFNQPQHF.

This chain links TRBV6-5 with TRBJ2-1, with 7 bases fitting TRBD2. V dropped 0 bases and J dropped 8; count of bases not matched to a gene: 7. This CDR3 contains 15 residues. Germline V gene lookup returns CDR1 MNHEY and CDR2 SVGAGI. The CDR3 nucleotides are TGTGCCAGCAGTTACTCCGTGCGGGGGAGGGATGAGCAGTTCTTC. Residues: CASSYSVRGRDEQFF.

The V and J genes are TRBV12-3 or TRBV12-4 and TRBJ2-3; the D gene is possibly TRBD2 (5 bases). V dropped 3 bases and J dropped 5 bases, with 9 bases sitting between them. The CDR3 extends over 13 amino acids. CDR3: CASSLYEGDTQYF. The CDR3 DNA sequence: TGTGCCAGCAGTTTGTATGAGGGAGATACGCAGTATTTT.